What follows is one T cell receptor (beta chain) and its context. Trimming took 5 bases from V and 3 from J, leaving 10 bases between them. The V gene's germline CDR1 is LNHDA and CDR2 SQIVND (reference sequence). The CDR3 has 13 residues. The sample belongs to a study of blood T cell repertoires in COVID-19. Across the whole study: The origin of the acute and convalescent COVID-19 samples was the United States, Italy and Spain.

In the source study's methods: Using reference gene primer amplification, nucleated cell counts were estimated. Clones were sequenced by immunoSEQ multiplex PCR, and TCRdb holds only the in-frame ones, with some missing. That table supplies the V and J calls and clone size; D and trimming were determined from the DNA. In the table there are some 180,000 clones, around 83% of which are singletons. The study drew participants aged about 18 to 89 years from 24 US areas. Cohort allocation depended upon clinical history that participants reported. The TCR sequence derives from a man aged 40-50 years who had recovered from COVID-19. The V call is TRBV19, the J call TRBJ1-1; tentative D call: TRBD1 (6 bases). The sample consisted of PBMCs or T cells enriched from blood (not recorded which). The CDR3 spells CASSRAGDTEAFF. CDR3 bases: TGTGCCAGTAGTCGTGCAGGGGACACTGAAGCTTTCTTT.